This is a list of T cell receptor beta chains from one sample in a study of cytomegalovirus exposure and HLA in healthy donors. Data came from immunoSEQ multiplex PCR; TCRdb stores just in-frame clones and leaves some out. The table records about 270,000 clones, more than 55% of them present only once. Sequenced material: PBMCs. The receptors were sampled from a female donor in good health and CMV-seronegative. Each CDR3 is given with its conserved first and last residue. Each record gives: D gene, J gene, V gene, clone size, CDR3 DNA, CDR3 protein. The D gene is left open where the match is weak. Some rows mark clone size as missing; the rest say once, few, many or name a class of expanded clone.

D gene: NA
J gene: TRBJ1-6
V gene: TRBV11-2
clone size: NA
CDR3 DNA: TGTGCCAGCAGCTCCCTCCGGACAGTACAGAATTCACCCCTCCACTTT
CDR3 protein: CASSSLRTVQNSPLHF

D gene: TRBD2
J gene: TRBJ2-4
V gene: TRBV5-1
clone size: NA
CDR3 DNA: TGCGCCAGCAGCTTGGGGCTAGCGGGAGGCTACATTCAGTACTTC
CDR3 protein: CASSLGLAGGYIQYF

D gene: NA
J gene: TRBJ2-1
V gene: TRBV18
clone size: NA
CDR3 DNA: TGTGCCAGCTCATCAGGACTCCTAGGGAATGAGCAGTTCTTC
CDR3 protein: CASSSGLLGNEQFF

D gene: TRBD1
J gene: TRBJ1-6
V gene: TRBV27
clone size: NA
CDR3 DNA: TGTGCCAGCAGTTCACACAGGGGGAGCTCCTATAATTCACCCCTCCACTTT
CDR3 protein: CASSSHRGSSYNSPLHF

D gene: NA
J gene: TRBJ1-1
V gene: TRBV5-1
clone size: NA
CDR3 DNA: TGCGCCAGCAGCGCACAGAAGATGAACACTGAAGCTTTCTTT
CDR3 protein: CASSAQKMNTEAFF

D gene: NA
J gene: TRBJ2-5
V gene: TRBV30
clone size: NA
CDR3 DNA: TGTGCCTGGAGTCCACCTAGCGTAAAAGAGACCCAGTACTTC
CDR3 protein: CAWSPPSVKETQYF

D gene: NA
J gene: TRBJ2-7
V gene: TRBV15
clone size: NA
CDR3 DNA: TGTGCCACCAGCAGAGATATGGGACTCAGTTACGAGCAGTACTTC
CDR3 protein: CATSRDMGLSYEQYF

D gene: TRBD2
J gene: TRBJ2-2
V gene: TRBV7-6
clone size: few
CDR3 DNA: TGTGCCAGCAGCCAGAGCGGGAGGGCTATCACCGGGGAGCTGTTTTTT
CDR3 protein: CASSQSGRAITGELFF

D gene: TRBD1
J gene: TRBJ1-2
V gene: TRBV5-4
clone size: few
CDR3 DNA: TGTGCCAGCAGCTTGCGGGAGGGGGCGCCTGGCTACACCTTC
CDR3 protein: CASSLREGAPGYTF

D gene: TRBD1
J gene: TRBJ2-3
V gene: TRBV28
clone size: NA
CDR3 DNA: TGTGCCAGCAGGACAGGGGGCGCAGGAGATACGCAGTATTTT
CDR3 protein: CASRTGGAGDTQYF

D gene: NA
J gene: TRBJ2-7
V gene: TRBV27
clone size: NA
CDR3 DNA: TGTGCCAGCAGTTTAAGTCGTGGGCCTCTGGCGTCCGAGCAGTACTTC
CDR3 protein: CASSLSRGPLASEQYF

D gene: NA
J gene: TRBJ1-5
V gene: TRBV7-3
clone size: NA
CDR3 DNA: TGTGCCAGCAGCTTAATCTCCCTTTACAGGGTGAGCAATCAGCCCCAGCATTTT
CDR3 protein: CASSLISLYRVSNQPQHF

D gene: NA
J gene: TRBJ2-3
V gene: TRBV27
clone size: NA
CDR3 DNA: TGTGCCAGCAATACTTTACAGGGGGGGGCGACTAGCACAGATACGCAGTATTTT
CDR3 protein: CASNTLQGGATSTDTQYF

D gene: TRBD1
J gene: TRBJ2-7
V gene: TRBV4-1
clone size: NA
CDR3 DNA: TGCGCCAGCAGCCAAGATTGGGTTGGGACAGGGTACGAGCAGTACTTC
CDR3 protein: CASSQDWVGTGYEQYF

D gene: NA
J gene: TRBJ1-1
V gene: TRBV6-1
clone size: NA
CDR3 DNA: TGTGCCAGCAGTCTTTGGACAGCGGCAGCTTTCTTT
CDR3 protein: CASSLWTAAAFF

D gene: TRBD2
J gene: TRBJ2-7
V gene: TRBV6-6
clone size: NA
CDR3 DNA: TGCGCCAGCAGCATACTAGCGGGAGTAGCCGAGCAGTACTTC
CDR3 protein: CASSILAGVAEQYF

D gene: NA
J gene: TRBJ2-1
V gene: TRBV27
clone size: NA
CDR3 DNA: TGTGCCAGCAGTTTGTCTAGCTCCAATGAGCAGTTCTTC
CDR3 protein: CASSLSSSNEQFF

D gene: TRBD2
J gene: TRBJ2-3
V gene: TRBV5-1
clone size: few
CDR3 DNA: TGCGCCAGCAGCCGTCTCCTAGCGGAACGCACAGATACGCAGTATTTT
CDR3 protein: CASSRLLAERTDTQYF

D gene: NA
J gene: TRBJ2-7
V gene: TRBV11-3
clone size: NA
CDR3 DNA: TGTGCCAGCAGCCGGTCCTACGAGCAGTACTTC
CDR3 protein: CASSRSYEQYF

D gene: NA
J gene: TRBJ2-5
V gene: TRBV5-5
clone size: NA
CDR3 DNA: TGTGCCAGCAGCGCGGGGACTGCGTATCCCGCGGAGACCCAGTACTTC
CDR3 protein: CASSAGTAYPAETQYF

D gene: TRBD2
J gene: TRBJ2-5
V gene: TRBV27
clone size: NA
CDR3 DNA: TGTGCCAGCGGCGAGCGGGAGAGGTCGGAGACCCAGTACTTC
CDR3 protein: CASGERERSETQYF

D gene: TRBD1
J gene: TRBJ2-7
V gene: TRBV7-3
clone size: NA
CDR3 DNA: TGTGCCAGCAGCCTTATGGGACAGGGAGGGAACGAGCAGTACTTC
CDR3 protein: CASSLMGQGGNEQYF

D gene: TRBD2
J gene: TRBJ2-3
V gene: TRBV5-4
clone size: NA
CDR3 DNA: TGTGCCAGCAGCCCCGGACCTAGCGGAGCCACAGATACGCAGTATTTT
CDR3 protein: CASSPGPSGATDTQYF

D gene: NA
J gene: TRBJ2-7
V gene: TRBV5-1
clone size: NA
CDR3 DNA: TGCGCCAGCAGCTTGTTCGGGGGCTACGAGCAGTACTTC
CDR3 protein: CASSLFGGYEQYF

D gene: TRBD2
J gene: TRBJ2-1
V gene: TRBV5-1
clone size: NA
CDR3 DNA: TGCGCCAGCAGCTTGGTCACTAGCGGGAGGGCCAATGAGCAGTTCTTC
CDR3 protein: CASSLVTSGRANEQFF

D gene: TRBD1
J gene: TRBJ2-7
V gene: TRBV5-1
clone size: NA
CDR3 DNA: TGCGCCAGCAGCTGGATACAGGGGGCTGCCTACGAGCAGTACTTC
CDR3 protein: CASSWIQGAAYEQYF

D gene: NA
J gene: TRBJ1-3
V gene: TRBV18
clone size: few
CDR3 DNA: TGTGCCAGCTCACCGGGGAGACTCTCTGGAAACACCATATATTTT
CDR3 protein: CASSPGRLSGNTIYF